This TCR beta chain stems from a study of blood T cells in healthy people across ages. For the second PCR, which ran for about 7 to 11 cycles, a sample-barcoded 5' primer and a J-beta primer mix were used. MiXCR, applied by TCRdb to the 5' RACE reads, yields one record per CDR3 protein. The sample records approximately 810,000 distinct CDR3 sequences, about 34% being singletons. This clonotype came up a few times. From germline, CDR1 is LGHNT and CDR2 FRNRAP. The CDR3 extends over 16 amino acids. The ends lost 1 base at V and 10 bases at J; junction bases unmatched: 11. The chain combines TRBV12-5 with TRBJ2-3; 10 bases fit TRBD2. Material for sequencing was blood. This TCR derives from a man between 18 and 29 years old in good health. The CDR3 is CASGLAASGGHRAQYF. Here the CDR3 DNA reads TGTGCTAGTGGTTTGGCGGCTAGCGGGGGCCACAGGGCGCAGTATTTT.